The clone carrying this T cell receptor (beta chain) was seen only a few times. The record originates from a study of shared clonotypes between healthy human individuals. With ten immunoSEQ deep assay plates, unsorted PBMC DNA underwent sequencing. Sequencing was performed with immunoSEQ multiplex PCR; in TCRdb, only in-frame clones are kept and a portion is missing. The sample lists hundreds of thousands of clones, about 82% seen once, with 13% in the top ten. V shed 0 bases and J shed 7 bases, with 7 bases lying between them. Germline CDR1 is SGHVS and CDR2 is FNYEAQ. This CDR3 contains 13 residues.

This chain connects TRBV7-6 to TRBJ2-1; D gene unclear. The receptor's source is a woman in her forties in good health. Some clones in this sample may be carry-over from other donors' samples. Source material: PBMCs. CDR3 nucleotides: TGTGCCAGCAGCTTAGCTTCAAGAAATGAGCAGTTCTTC. Amino acids: CASSLASRNEQFF. The whole variable domain, remainder taken from reference TRBV7-6 and TRBJ2-1, is GAGVSQSPRYKVTKRGQDVALRCDPISGHVSLYWYRQALGQGPEFLTYFNYEAQQDKSGLPNDRFSAERPEGSISTLTIQRTEQRDSAMYRCASSLASRNEQFFGPGTRLTVL.